The clone carrying this T cell receptor beta chain appeared a few times. Its antigen is unidentified. This specimen belongs to a study of cytomegalovirus exposure and HLA in healthy donors. Study observations and caveats: Upon later analysis, TCR association rates were observed to vary by HLA locus, being highest for DRB1 and lowest for HLA-C.

This CDR3 contains 15 residues. V was trimmed by 4 bases and J by 2 bases, leaving 13 bases between them. Looked up from germline, CDR1 is MNHNS and CDR2 is SASEGT. In the PCR, 60 Vbeta and 13 Jbeta primers were used. Some clones are missing from TCRdb's copy, which holds only in-frame ones; the method was immunoSEQ multiplex PCR. The table shows a few hundred thousand clones, with more than 60% occurring only once. The chain has TRBV6-1 and TRBJ2-3, with D uncertain. The TCR comes from a woman aged 25 to 45 in good health and CMV-seronegative. Sequenced input: PBMCs. CDR3 DNA: TGTGCCAGCAGTGCCCCTAGTATACTCACAGATACGCAGTATTTT. Its protein is CASSAPSILTDTQYF.